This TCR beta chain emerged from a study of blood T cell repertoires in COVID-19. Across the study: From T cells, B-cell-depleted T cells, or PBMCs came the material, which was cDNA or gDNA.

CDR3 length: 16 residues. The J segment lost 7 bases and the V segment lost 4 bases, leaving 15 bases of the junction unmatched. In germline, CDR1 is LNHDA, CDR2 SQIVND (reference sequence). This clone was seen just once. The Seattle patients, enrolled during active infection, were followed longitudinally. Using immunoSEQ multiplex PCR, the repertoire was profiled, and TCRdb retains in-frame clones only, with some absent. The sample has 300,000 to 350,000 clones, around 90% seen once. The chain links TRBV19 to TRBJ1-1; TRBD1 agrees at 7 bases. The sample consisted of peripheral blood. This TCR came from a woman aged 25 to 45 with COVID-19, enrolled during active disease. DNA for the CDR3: TGTGCCAGTAGTAATCCCCAAGCCGACAGGGTGGGTGAAGCTTTCTTT. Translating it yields CASSNPQADRVGEAFF.